This TCR beta chain was obtained from a study of beta chain features in type 1 diabetes. On the study more broadly: No patient-donor differences in age, gender, total cells or subset yield. Whole-study results and caveats: When Type 1 diabetes patients were examined, their TCRB CDR3s proved moderately but significantly shorter in all four CD4+ subsets. Highly expressing activated T cells could be over-counted with a cDNA template.

A few counts support this clone. Its antigen is as yet unknown. Germline V gene data show CDR1 as SGHRS and CDR2 as YFSETQ. This CDR3 spans 13 amino acids. The V end was cut by 4 bases, the J end by 4 bases, with 9 bases between. The authors reverse transcribed all of the isolated RNA, so sequencing captured expressed TCRB transcripts. Produced via immunoSEQ multiplex PCR; TCRdb's table is partial and in-frame only. The data hold some 360,000 clones, with 8% to 10% observed a single time. V is TRBV5-1 and J is TRBJ2-1, with D hard to call. Sequencing input: central memory CD4+ T cells from blood. The clonotype originates from a man aged 25 to 45 with type 1 diabetes. The DNA for the CDR3 is TGCGCCAGCAGCCCGGACCGATACAATGAGCAGTTCTTC. Protein product: CASSPDRYNEQFF.